The T cell receptor (beta chain) described here comes from a study of vaccination and CD4 T cells after COVID-19. Study context: Cells received overlapping spike peptides from SARS-CoV-2, HCoV-NL63, HCoV-OC43 and HCoV-229E as stimulation. Each of the control cultures got a CEFX pool, an HIV-1 Nef pool, or no peptide.

Scientists ran DNA taken from cultured CD4+ T cells through the Oncomine TCR Beta short-read assay for sequencing. TCRdb fed the PCR reads into MiXCR, producing one record per CDR3 protein. In the table there are about 25,000 distinct CDR3 sequences, under 70% of which are singletons. Study results and caveats: Spike mono-reactivity was evident in 304 of the 307 vaccine-specific clones derived from convalescent patients.

CDR1 and CDR2 from the germline V gene are SGHVS and FQNEAQ. The J segment lost 7 bases and the V segment lost 5 bases, leaving 10 bases of the junction unmatched. This CDR3 region has 15 residues. Treatment defined: approximately 9-day PBMC culture with coronavirus spike peptide pools or control peptides (ViraFEST assay). PCR positivity was dated March to December 2020, before US Alpha, Beta and Delta variants. To note about this clonotype: Its target is not known.

This receptor was taken from a human donor who had recovered from COVID-19. The rearrangement links TRBV7-8 to TRBJ1-5, with 8 bases identical to TRBD1. Material: CD4+ T cells from blood, cultured in vitro. CDR3 residues: CASSPRQGWYQPQHF. CDR3 nucleotide sequence: TGTGCCAGCAGCCCGAGACAGGGGTGGTACCAGCCCCAGCATTTT.